This T cell receptor beta chain was documented in a study of early T cells in non-severe SARS-CoV-2 infection. Germline CDR1 reads SGHDT; CDR2 reads YYEEEE. This CDR3 is 20 amino acids long. Trimming cost V 2 bases and J 0 bases; bases outside gene matches: 17. TCRdb reprocessed the 5' RACE reads with MiXCR, giving one entry per CDR3 protein. The data show 37,000 or so distinct CDR3 sequences, 4.5% to 5% seen once. Sequencing input: whole blood. The TCR comes from an adult who was a healthcare worker with PCR-confirmed SARS-CoV-2 infection or an uninfected control (not recorded which). The rearrangement joins TRBV5-6 to TRBJ2-5, with TRBD1 matching over 9 bases. CDR3 region: CASSFRDRDDLGTDQETQYF. In DNA, the CDR3 is TGTGCCAGCAGCTTCCGGGACAGGGATGATTTGGGGACCGACCAAGAGACCCAGTACTTC. The full variable domain, rest sourced from reference TRBV5-6 and TRBJ2-5, is DAGVTQSPTHLIKTRGQQVTLRCSPKSGHDTVSWYQQALGQGPQFIFQYYEEEERQRGNFPDRFSGHQFPNYSSELNVNALLLGDSALYLCASSFRDRDDLGTDQETQYFGPGTRLLVL.